This TCR beta chain was retrieved from a study of blood T cell repertoires in COVID-19. Sequenced by immunoSEQ multiplex PCR; TCRdb stores in-frame clones only, minus some. The sample consists of approximately 130,000 clones, 70% to 90% of them appearing once. The clonotype originates from a woman aged 50 to 65 who had recovered from COVID-19. Sequencing used peripheral blood.

The CDR3 is CASSFEVDEKLFF. The CDR3 DNA reads TGTGCCAGCAGTTTTGAGGTAGATGAAAAACTGTTTTTT. The genes are TRBV28 and TRBJ1-4; D is uncertain. This CDR3 is built from 13 residues. Between the trimmed V and J ends, which lost 3 bases and 6 bases, there was a span of 8 bases. The germline gives CDR1 MDHEN, CDR2 SYDVKM. Together with reference TRBV28 and TRBJ1-4, the CDR3 gives the full variable domain: DVKVTQSSRYLVKRTGEKVFLECVQDMDHENMFWYRQDPGLGLRLIYFSYDVKMKEKGDIPEGYSVSREKKERFSLILESASTNQTSMYLCASSFEVDEKLFFGSGTQLSVL.